This entry lists 27 T cell receptor beta chains sequenced from one sample in a study of OX40 agonist ivuxolimab in advanced cancers. The data were produced by immunoSEQ multiplex PCR, yet TCRdb's version contains in-frame clones alone and is incomplete. The sample has 50,000 to 65,000 clones; 92% are singletons. This material consisted of CD4+ or CD8+ T cells sorted from blood, taken in a trial of the OX40 agonist ivuxolimab. Receptor source: an adult with an advanced solid tumor such as melanoma, head and neck, liver or kidney cancer.

V gene TRBV4-1 combines with J gene TRBJ2-5; 8 bases map to TRBD2. J gave up 5 bases and V 0 bases, and 5 bases lay outside the gene matches. The CDR3 runs to 15 residues. Germline CDR1 is MGHRA and CDR2 is YSYEKL. CDR3 sequence reads: CASSQEGREGETQYF. In DNA form, the CDR3 reads TGCGCCAGCAGCCAAGAAGGACGGGAGGGGGAGACCCAGTACTTC.

Only a few counts were recorded for this clone. An end of the junction differs from the germline gene, which may be a read error. The J gene is TRBJ1-2, the V gene TRBV14, with a tentative D call TRBD1 (5 bases). The CDR3 runs 12 residues. Germline V gene sequence: CDR1 SGHDN, CDR2 FVKESK. Written as DNA, the CDR3 is TGTGCCAGCAGCCGACGCGGGGACGGTCCTTCCTTC. It yields the protein CASSRRGDGPSF.

The genes are TRBV7-3 and TRBJ2-7; 10 nucleotides match TRBD1. CDR1 and CDR2 from the germline V gene are SGHTA and FQGTGA. V lost 5 bases, J lost 5 bases, and 3 bases stayed unmatched. There are 13 residues in the CDR3. In DNA, the CDR3 is TGTGCCAGCAGCCGGGACAGGGGCCACGAGCAGTACTTC. As protein: CASSRDRGHEQYF.

V is TRBV9 and J is TRBJ2-3; TRBD1 matches 8 bases. The CDR3 has 15 amino acids. V lost 3 bases and J lost 2; bases outside the gene matches: 5. Germline values: CDR1 SGDLS, CDR2 YYNGEE. CDR3 residues: CASSDRTGLTDTQYF. The CDR3 nucleotides read TGTGCCAGCAGCGACCGGACAGGGCTCACAGATACGCAGTATTTT.

In regard to this clone: Within the sample, other DNA sequences also encode this same CDR3. This sequence joins TRBV2 and TRBJ2-7, with 8 nucleotides matching TRBD1. With 10 bases clipped from V and 7 bases from J, the junction kept 9 bases outside the gene matches. CDR3 length: 12 amino acids. Germline-derived CDR1 and CDR2 are SNHLY and FYNNEI. As DNA, the CDR3 is TGTGCCATTCAGGACAGGGTCACAGAGCAGTACTTC. Encoded protein: CAIQDRVTEQYF.

The chain recombines TRBV7-9 with TRBJ2-5; D call uncertain. CDR1 is SEHNR, CDR2 FQNEAQ, per germline (reference sequence). V was trimmed by 2 bases and J by 2 bases, leaving 9 bases between them. This CDR3 contains 14 residues. The CDR3 loop reads CASSLMAAQETQYF. In DNA, the CDR3 is TGTGCCAGCAGCTTAATGGCAGCACAAGAGACCCAGTACTTC. Full variable domain (missing parts from reference TRBV7-9 and TRBJ2-5): DTGVSQNPRHKITKRGQNVTFRCDPISEHNRLYWYRQTLGQGPEFLTYFQNEAQLEKSRLLSDRFSAERPKGSFSTLEIQRTEQGDSAMYLCASSLMAAQETQYFGPGTRLLVL.

The chain carries TRBV7-9 and TRBJ1-1; TRBD1 might be the D (5 bases). The CDR3 runs to 13 residues. Germline values: CDR1 SEHNR, CDR2 FQNEAQ (reference sequence). Trimming stripped 4 bases from V and 7 bases from J, with 13 bases between. The CDR3 DNA reads TGTGCCAGCAGCTCCCCTGGGACCAGTGAAGCTTTCTTT. This sequence encodes CASSSPGTSEAFF.

The rearrangement links TRBV6-5 to TRBJ2-7; D call uncertain. Trimming pared 10 bases from V and 6 bases from J, leaving 13 bases between. This CDR3 has 11 residues. CDR1 is MNHEY, CDR2 SVGAGI, per germline. The CDR3 reads CATVEASEQYF. The CDR3 bases are TGTGCCACCGTTGAGGCGTCCGAGCAGTACTTC.

The V gene is TRBV4-1, the J gene TRBJ2-4; TRBD2 matches at 9 bases. Trimming cost V 2 bases and J 0 bases; bases outside gene matches: 8. Germline-derived CDR1 and CDR2 are MGHRA and YSYEKL. This CDR3 region has 18 residues. The CDR3 spells CASSQFPSGALAKNIQYF. CDR3 DNA: TGCGCCAGCAGCCAATTCCCTAGCGGGGCTCTAGCCAAAAACATTCAGTACTTC.

The chain is built from TRBV15 and TRBJ1-5; TRBD1 is a possible D gene (5 bases). The ends were cut back, 1 base at V and 0 bases at J, with 7 bases in the middle. The CDR3 sequence is 15 residues long. The V gene's germline CDR1 is LNHNV and CDR2 YYDKDF (reference sequence). CDR3 coding DNA: TGTGCCACCAGCAGAGCGACAGCTAGCAATCAGCCCCAGCATTTT. Protein product: CATSRATASNQPQHF.

The chain employs TRBV29-1 and TRBJ1-5; D perhaps matches TRBD1 (5 bases). Per the germline V gene, CDR1 is SQVTM and CDR2 is ANQGSEA. The CDR3 totals 13 residues. Trimming took 4 bases from V and 4 from J, leaving 11 bases between them. The CDR3 DNA reads as TGCAGCGTTGCGGAGGGACCTAATCAGCCCCAGCATTTT. Its protein is CSVAEGPNQPQHF.

The chain combines TRBV27 with TRBJ1-5; the match to TRBD1 covers 10 bases. After removal of 5 bases from V and 4 bases from J, the junction contained 5 bases not matched to a gene. Germline values: CDR1 MNHEY, CDR2 SMNVEV (reference sequence). This CDR3 has 15 residues. This CDR3 is CASSPGQGGNQPQHF. The CDR3 DNA is TGTGCCAGCAGTCCCGGACAGGGGGGAAATCAGCCCCAGCATTTT.

This chain uses TRBV19 with TRBJ1-5; D is unresolved. V lost 8 bases to trimming and J lost 1 base, with 9 bases between them. The CDR3 spans 13 residues. Per the germline V gene, CDR1 is LNHDA and CDR2 is SQIVND (reference sequence). As DNA, the CDR3 is TGTGCCAGTGTCACCGGGAGCAATCAGCCCCAGCATTTT. It translates to CASVTGSNQPQHF.

The gene calls are TRBV27 and TRBJ2-7; D is unresolved. The CDR3 covers 13 residues. Germline CDR1 and CDR2: MNHEY and SMNVEV (reference sequence). Trimming took 3 bases from V and 2 from J, leaving 8 bases between them. The CDR3 DNA is TGTGCCAGCAGTTTGGCAGATACCTACGAGCAGTACTTC. Translated: CASSLADTYEQYF.

The chain is built from TRBV4-1 and TRBJ1-6, with a tentative D call TRBD1 (5 bases). Germline V gene sequence: CDR1 MGHRA, CDR2 YSYEKL. The CDR3 loop spans 14 amino acids. Trimming took off 3 bases at V and 5 bases at J, with 8 bases between the two ends. This CDR3 reads CASSHRADNSPLHF. DNA of the CDR3: TGCGCCAGCAGCCACAGGGCGGATAATTCACCCCTCCACTTT.

This chain joins TRBV9 and TRBJ2-1; perhaps D is TRBD1 or TRBD2 (6 bases each). Looked up from germline, CDR1 is SGDLS and CDR2 is YYNGEE. The V gene lost 7 bases and the J gene lost 8 bases, with 16 bases spanning the gap. This CDR3 comprises 13 residues. The CDR3 spells CASGGPPLYEQFF. The CDR3 nucleotides are TGTGCCAGCGGGGGGCCCCCGTTATATGAGCAGTTCTTC.

The rearrangement uses TRBV4-2 and TRBJ2-1, with D tentatively TRBD2 (5 bases). This CDR3 is built from 17 residues. Trimming cost V 0 bases and J 8 bases, with 20 bases left between them. Germline assignment: CDR1 LGHNA and CDR2 YNFKEQ. The CDR3 bases are TGTGCCAGCAGCCAAGAAAGTAGAACTAGTGTTGCGTATGAGCAGTTCTTC. This codes for CASSQESRTSVAYEQFF.

In DNA form, the CDR3 reads TGTGCCAGCAGCTTAGGGACAGGGGGGTATGGCTACACCTTC. Translating it yields CASSLGTGGYGYTF. The rearrangement uses TRBV7-6 and TRBJ1-2; 10 bases match TRBD1. The CDR3 length is 14 residues. V shed 1 base, J shed 5 bases, and the junction held 1 base outside the gene matches. Germline assignment: CDR1 SGHVS and CDR2 FNYEAQ. The full variable domain, rest sourced from reference TRBV7-6 and TRBJ1-2, is GAGVSQSPRYKVTKRGQDVALRCDPISGHVSLYWYRQALGQGPEFLTYFNYEAQQDKSGLPNDRFSAERPEGSISTLTIQRTEQRDSAMYRCASSLGTGGYGYTFGSGTRLTVV.

The CDR3 nucleotides read TGCGCCAGCAGTCCCGACAGGGCCTACGAGCAGTACTTC. Protein: CASSPDRAYEQYF. V and J are TRBV5-1 and TRBJ2-7, with 7 bases fitting TRBD1. V was pared by 5 bases and J by 2 bases, with 4 bases of the junction left unmatched. Germline CDR1 and CDR2: SGHRS and YFSETQ. The CDR3 totals 13 residues.

This sequence joins TRBV5-3 and TRBJ2-7, with 14 bases fitting TRBD2. TRBV5-3 counts as an open reading frame of uncertain function. Germline trimming cut 8 bases from V and 2 bases from J; bases unmatched to any gene: 9. This CDR3 region has 16 residues. CDR3 nucleotide sequence: TGTGCCAGCCAGGGACTAGCGGGAGAAAGGCCCTACGAGCAGTACTTC. Translation: CASQGLAGERPYEQYF.

V usage is TRBV27 and J usage is TRBJ2-5; 9 bases map to TRBD2. V shed 5 bases, J shed 10 bases, and the junction held 11 bases outside the gene matches. The CDR3 is made up of 14 amino acids. Germline V CDR1 and CDR2: MNHEY, SMNVEV (reference sequence). The CDR3 DNA reads TGTGCCAGCAGTCGAGCGGGGGGATCCCAGAGCCAGTACTTC. This translates into CASSRAGGSQSQYF.

This clone is a singleton in its sample. V is TRBV19 and J is TRBJ2-7; 11 positions agree with TRBD2. V was clipped by 6 bases and J by 0 bases; unmatched bases: 4. CDR1 and CDR2 (germline): LNHDA, SQIVND (reference sequence). The CDR3 has 15 residues. The CDR3 here is CASSVAGGNSYEQYF. The DNA for the CDR3 is TGTGCCAGTAGCGTAGCGGGAGGGAACTCCTACGAGCAGTACTTC. Filled out from reference TRBV19 and TRBJ2-7, the complete variable domain reads DGGITQSPKYLFRKEGQNVTLSCEQNLNHDAMYWYRQDPGQGLRLIYYSQIVNDFQKGDIAEGYSVSREKKESFPLTVTSAQKNPTAFYLCASSVAGGNSYEQYFGPGTRLTVT.

V is TRBV10-2 and J is TRBJ2-1; D is ambiguous. This CDR3 contains 14 residues. The germline V gene has CDR1 WSHSY and CDR2 SAAADI. Trimming stripped 2 bases from V and 1 base from J, with 6 bases between. CDR3 sequence reads: CASSEGRSYNEQFF. Written as DNA, the CDR3 is TGCGCCAGCAGTGAGGGCAGATCCTACAATGAGCAGTTCTTC.

The rearrangement links TRBV6-1 to TRBJ2-7, with TRBD2 as a possible D gene (5 bases). The CDR3 extends over 15 amino acids. V gave up 0 bases and J gave up 2 bases, with 11 bases separating them. Per the germline V gene, CDR1 is MNHNS and CDR2 is SASEGT. CDR3 sequence reads: CASSEAAGRTYEQYF. DNA of the CDR3: TGTGCCAGCAGTGAAGCGGCGGGCAGAACCTACGAGCAGTACTTC.

This chain connects TRBV19 to TRBJ2-7; no firm D call. The CDR3 runs to 14 residues. Trimming removed 3 bases from V and 3 bases from J, with 12 bases in between. CDR1 and CDR2 (germline): LNHDA, SQIVND (reference sequence). CDR3 sequence reads: CASSMREYYYEQYF. In DNA, the CDR3 is TGTGCCAGTAGTATGCGAGAATATTACTACGAGCAGTACTTC.

The chain is built from TRBV11-1 and TRBJ2-2; 9 positions match TRBD1. J lost 3 bases, V lost 6 bases, and 11 bases had no gene match. The CDR3 spans 17 residues. Germline assignment: CDR1 SGHAT and CDR2 FQDESV (reference sequence). The DNA of the CDR3 is TGTGCCAGCAGGGACTTCCGACAGGGGGGGGACACCGGGGAGCTGTTTTTT. Translated: CASRDFRQGGDTGELFF.

Remarks on this clone: Sequence at one end of the junction differs from germline and may be a read error. This chain connects TRBV5-1 to TRBJ1-1; D ambiguous. CDR1 and CDR2 from the germline V gene are SGHRS and YFSETQ. The CDR3 extends over 14 amino acids. In nucleotides, the CDR3 is TGTGCCAGCAGCTTGGGCAGCTTGAACACTGAAGCTTTCTTT. This translates into CASSLGSLNTEAFF.